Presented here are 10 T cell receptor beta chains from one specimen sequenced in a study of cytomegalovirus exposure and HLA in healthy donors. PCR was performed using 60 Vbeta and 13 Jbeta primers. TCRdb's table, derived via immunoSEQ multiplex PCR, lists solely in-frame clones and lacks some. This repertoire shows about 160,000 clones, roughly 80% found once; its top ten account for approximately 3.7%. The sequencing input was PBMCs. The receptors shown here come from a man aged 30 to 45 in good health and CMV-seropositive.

Here the CDR3 reads CASTSTGVGEKLFF. The CDR3 DNA follows: TGTGCCAGCACCTCCACAGGGGTAGGGGAAAAACTGTTTTTT. This chain joins TRBV28 and TRBJ1-4, with 7 bases aligning to TRBD1. This CDR3 spans 14 amino acids. Looked up from germline, CDR1 is MDHEN and CDR2 is SYDVKM. With 7 bases clipped from V and 8 bases from J, the junction kept 10 bases outside the gene matches.

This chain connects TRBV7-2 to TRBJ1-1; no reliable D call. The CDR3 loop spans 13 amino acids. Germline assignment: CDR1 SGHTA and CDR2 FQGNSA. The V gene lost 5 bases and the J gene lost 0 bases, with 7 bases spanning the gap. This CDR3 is CASSTAVNTEAFF. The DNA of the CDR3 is TGTGCCAGCAGCACTGCCGTGAACACTGAAGCTTTCTTT.

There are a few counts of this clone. CDR3 loop: CASSESPVNEQYF. CDR3 DNA: TGCGCCAGCAGTGAGTCTCCGGTTAACGAGCAGTACTTC. The genes are TRBV10-1 and TRBJ2-7, with D hard to call. V lost 0 bases, J lost 5 bases, and 8 bases lay in between. The CDR3 sequence is 13 residues long. Germline CDR1 is WNHNN and CDR2 is SYGVQD (reference sequence).

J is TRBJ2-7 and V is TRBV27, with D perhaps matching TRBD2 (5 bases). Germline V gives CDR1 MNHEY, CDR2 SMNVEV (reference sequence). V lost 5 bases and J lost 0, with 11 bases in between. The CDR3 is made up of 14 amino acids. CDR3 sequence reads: CASSRREGSYEQYF. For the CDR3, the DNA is TGTGCCAGCAGTCGCCGCGAGGGCTCCTACGAGCAGTACTTC.

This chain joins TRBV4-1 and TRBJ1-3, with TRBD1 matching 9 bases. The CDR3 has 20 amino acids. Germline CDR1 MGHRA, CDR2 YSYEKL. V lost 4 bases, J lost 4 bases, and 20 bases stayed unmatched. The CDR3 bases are TGCGCCAGCAGCCGCCTCCCGGGACAGGGCTATAATAAAGACGGAAACACCATATATTTT. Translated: CASSRLPGQGYNKDGNTIYF.

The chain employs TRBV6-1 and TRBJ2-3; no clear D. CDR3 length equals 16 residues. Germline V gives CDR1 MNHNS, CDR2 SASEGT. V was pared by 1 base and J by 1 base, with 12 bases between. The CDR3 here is CASSEGPTRGTDTQYF. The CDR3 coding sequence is TGTGCCAGCAGTGAAGGCCCGACTCGTGGCACAGATACGCAGTATTTT.

CDR3 residues: CASSLDLTYEQYF. The CDR3 DNA reads as TGCGCCAGCAGCTTGGACCTTACTTACGAGCAGTACTTC. This chain connects TRBV5-1 to TRBJ2-7; no definite D call. This CDR3 has 13 residues. V dropped 0 bases and J dropped 4 bases, with 8 bases sitting between them. Germline lookup yields CDR1 SGHRS and CDR2 YFSETQ.

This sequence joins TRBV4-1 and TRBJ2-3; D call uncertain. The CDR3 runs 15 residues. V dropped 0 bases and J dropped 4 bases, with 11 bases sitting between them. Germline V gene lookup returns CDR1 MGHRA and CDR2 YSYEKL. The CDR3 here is CASSQDRSFADTQYF. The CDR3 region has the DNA TGCGCCAGCAGCCAAGATCGCAGTTTCGCAGATACGCAGTATTTT.

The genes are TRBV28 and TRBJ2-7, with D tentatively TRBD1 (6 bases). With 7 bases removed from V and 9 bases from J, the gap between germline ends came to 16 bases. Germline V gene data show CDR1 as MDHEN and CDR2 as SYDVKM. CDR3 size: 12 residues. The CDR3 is CASTDNRVAQYF. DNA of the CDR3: TGTGCCAGCACCGATAACAGGGTGGCGCAGTACTTC.

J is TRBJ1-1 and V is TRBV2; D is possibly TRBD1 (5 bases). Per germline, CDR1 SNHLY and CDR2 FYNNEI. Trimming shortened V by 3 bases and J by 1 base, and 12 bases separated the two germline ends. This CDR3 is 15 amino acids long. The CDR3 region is CASSDPTEPNTEAFF. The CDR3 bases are TGTGCCAGCAGTGATCCGACAGAGCCGAACACTGAAGCTTTCTTT. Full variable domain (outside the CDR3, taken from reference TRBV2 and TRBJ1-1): EPEVTQTPSHQVTQMGQEVILRCVPISNHLYFYWYRQILGQKVEFLVSFYNNEISEKSEIFDDQFSVERPDGSNFTLKIRSTKLEDSAMYFCASSDPTEPNTEAFFGQGTRLTVV.